This T cell receptor beta chain was identified in a study of shared clonotypes between healthy human individuals. Germline loops: CDR1 LNHDA, CDR2 SQIVND (reference sequence). V was shortened by 5 bases and J by 3 bases, with 11 bases between the two germline ends. The CDR3 contains 13 residues. Clones were sequenced by immunoSEQ multiplex PCR, and TCRdb holds only the in-frame ones, with some missing. The sample lists 470,000 or so clones, more than 65% seen once, with approximately 12% in the top ten. Nashville, Tennessee was home to all donors, who were Caucasian adults. The chain has TRBV19 and TRBJ2-7; D is possibly TRBD1 or TRBD2 (5 bases each). The sequence was collected from a woman between 40 and 50 years old in good health. Some clones in this sample may be carry-over from other donors' samples. Sequenced input: PBMCs. In nucleotides, the CDR3 is TGTGCCAGTAGTGGGGACGGCCGCTACGAGCAGTACTTC. Its translation is CASSGDGRYEQYF.